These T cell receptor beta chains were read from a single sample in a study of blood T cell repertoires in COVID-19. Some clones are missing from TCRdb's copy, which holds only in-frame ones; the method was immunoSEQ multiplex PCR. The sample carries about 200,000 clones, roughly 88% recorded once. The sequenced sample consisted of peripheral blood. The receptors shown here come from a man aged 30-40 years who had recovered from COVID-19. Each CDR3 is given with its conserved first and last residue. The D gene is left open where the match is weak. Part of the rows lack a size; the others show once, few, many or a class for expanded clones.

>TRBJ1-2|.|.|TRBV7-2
TGTGCCAGCAGCGATACAGGGTTTGGCTACACCTTC
CASSDTGFGYTF
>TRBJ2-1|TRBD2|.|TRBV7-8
TGTGCCAGCAGCTCATTTAGCGGGGGGGCCCTTTTAAATGAGCAGTTCTTC
CASSSFSGGALLNEQFF
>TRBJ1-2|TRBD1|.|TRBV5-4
TGTGCCAGCAGCTCGGGACAGGGGGCTTCTGGCTACACCTTC
CASSSGQGASGYTF
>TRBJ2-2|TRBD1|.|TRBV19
TGTGCCAGTAGTAGGGGGACAGTAAAGGGCCACACCGGGGAGCTGTTTTTT
CASSRGTVKGHTGELFF
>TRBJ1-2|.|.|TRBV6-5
TGTGCCAGCAGTTACTCCGCAGGTTTTAACTATGGCTACACCTTC
CASSYSAGFNYGYTF
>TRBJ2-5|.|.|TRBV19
TGTGCCAGTACCCTCAGGGGTGGTGAGACCCAGTACTTC
CASTLRGGETQYF
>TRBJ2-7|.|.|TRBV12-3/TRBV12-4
TGTGCCAGCTCCGGGATTCCAACCGAGCAGTACTTC
CASSGIPTEQYF
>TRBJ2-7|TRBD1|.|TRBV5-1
TGCGCCAGCAGCTTATGGACAGGATTGAACGAGCAGTACTTC
CASSLWTGLNEQYF
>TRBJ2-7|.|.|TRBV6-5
TGTGCCAGCAGTTACTCGGGGCCCCCCAGCTCCTACGAGCAGTACTTC
CASSYSGPPSSYEQYF
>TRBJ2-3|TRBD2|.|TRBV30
TGTGCCTGGAGTGCTAGCGGGGGGCCTGATACGCAGTATTTT
CAWSASGGPDTQYF
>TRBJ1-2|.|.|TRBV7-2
TGTGCCAGCAGCTTAAATGGGTTCGGAGGTGGCTACACCTTC
CASSLNGFGGGYTF
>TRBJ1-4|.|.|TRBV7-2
TGTGCCAGCAGCTTAGCTCGGGAACTTACTAATGAAAAACTGTTTTTT
CASSLARELTNEKLFF
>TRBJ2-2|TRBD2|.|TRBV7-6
TGTGCCAGCAGGCTGACTAGCGGGGCATCTGGGGAGCTGTTTTTT
CASRLTSGASGELFF
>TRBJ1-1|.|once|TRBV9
TGTGCCAGCAGCGTAGAAGGGGACATGAACACTGAAGCTTTCTTT
CASSVEGDMNTEAFF
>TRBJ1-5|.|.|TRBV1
TGCACCAGCAGCCAAGATGGAGGCAGCTATAGCAATCAGCCCCAGCATTTT
CTSSQDGGSYSNQPQHF
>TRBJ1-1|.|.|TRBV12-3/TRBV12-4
TGTGCCAGCAGACGACAGCTGAACACTGAAGCTTTCTTT
CASRRQLNTEAFF
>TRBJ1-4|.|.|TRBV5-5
TGTGCCAGCAGCTTGCCGAACTATGAAAAACTGTTTTTT
CASSLPNYEKLFF
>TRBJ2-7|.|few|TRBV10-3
TGTGCCATCAGTGAGAAGAACGCCAACAGTTACGAGCAGTACTTC
CAISEKNANSYEQYF
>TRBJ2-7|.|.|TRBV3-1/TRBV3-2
TGTGCCAGCAGCCAAGTTGGCAGACAGAACTCCTACGAGCAGTACTTC
CASSQVGRQNSYEQYF
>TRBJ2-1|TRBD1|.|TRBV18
TGTGCCAGCTCACCCCCCGACAGGGGAGATGAGCAGTTCTTC
CASSPPDRGDEQFF
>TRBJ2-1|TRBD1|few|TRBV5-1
TGCGCCAGCAGCCCCATGTCAGGGGGAAACAATGAGCAGTTCTTC
CASSPMSGGNNEQFF
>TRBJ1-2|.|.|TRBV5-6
TGTGCCAGCATGGGGGCTCACCCCTCTAACTATGGCTACACCTTC
CASMGAHPSNYGYTF
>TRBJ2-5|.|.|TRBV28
TGTGCCAGCAGTCACCACAAGGTGGAGTCCCAGTACTTC
CASSHHKVESQYF
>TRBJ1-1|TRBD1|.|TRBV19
TGTGCCAGTAAACAGGGGGACGCTTTCTTT
CASKQGDAFF
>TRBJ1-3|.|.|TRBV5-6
TGTGCCAGCAGCGACACAGGGAAAGCTGGAAACACCATATATTTT
CASSDTGKAGNTIYF
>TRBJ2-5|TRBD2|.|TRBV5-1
TGCGCCAGCAGCTCCAGACTAGCGCATGAGACCCAGTACTTC
CASSSRLAHETQYF
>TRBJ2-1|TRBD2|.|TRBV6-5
TGTGCCAGCACAGCGGGGGGGTTCCATGAGCAGTTCTTC
CASTAGGFHEQFF